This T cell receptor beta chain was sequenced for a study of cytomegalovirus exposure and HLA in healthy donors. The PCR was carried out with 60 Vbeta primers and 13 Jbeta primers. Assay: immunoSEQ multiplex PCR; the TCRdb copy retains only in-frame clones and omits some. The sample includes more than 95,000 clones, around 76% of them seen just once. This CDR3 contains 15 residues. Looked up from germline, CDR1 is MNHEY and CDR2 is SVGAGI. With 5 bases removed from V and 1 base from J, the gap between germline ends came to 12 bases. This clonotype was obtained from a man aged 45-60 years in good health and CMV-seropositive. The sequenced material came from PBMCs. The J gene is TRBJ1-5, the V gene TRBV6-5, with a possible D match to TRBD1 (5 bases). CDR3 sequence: CASSLGGSSNQPQHF. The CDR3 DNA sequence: TGTGCCAGCAGTCTTGGGGGGTCCAGCAATCAGCCCCAGCATTTT.